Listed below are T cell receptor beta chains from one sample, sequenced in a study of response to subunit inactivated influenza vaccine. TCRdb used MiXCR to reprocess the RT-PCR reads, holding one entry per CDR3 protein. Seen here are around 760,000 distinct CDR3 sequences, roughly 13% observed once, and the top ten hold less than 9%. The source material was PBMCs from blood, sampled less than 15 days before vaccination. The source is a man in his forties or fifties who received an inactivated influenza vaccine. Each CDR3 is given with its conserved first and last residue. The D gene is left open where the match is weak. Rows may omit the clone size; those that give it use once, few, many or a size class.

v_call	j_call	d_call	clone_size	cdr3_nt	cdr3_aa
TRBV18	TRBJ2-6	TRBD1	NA	TGTGCCAGCTCCGCGACAGGGGATGGGGCCAACGTCCTGACTTTC	CASSATGDGANVLTF
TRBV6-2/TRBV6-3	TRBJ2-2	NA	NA	TGTGCCGGGCGGGAAACCGGGGAGCTGTTTTTT	CAGRETGELFF
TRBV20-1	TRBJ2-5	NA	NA	TGCAGTGCCCGATCCCCCCGGGCTTTAGGAGAGACCCAGTACTTC	CSARSPRALGETQYF
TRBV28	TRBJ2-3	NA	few	TGTGCCAGCAGTTTATCCTATAGGGATACGGATACGCAGTATTTT	CASSLSYRDTDTQYF
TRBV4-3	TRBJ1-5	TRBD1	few	TGCGCCAGCAGCCAAGATGGAACAGGGGGGATATGGTGGGATCAGCCCCAGCATTTT	CASSQDGTGGIWWDQPQHF
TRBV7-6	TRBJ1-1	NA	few	TGTGCCAGCAGCTTAGAGGCAGCAGCGTTCACTGAAGCTTTCTTT	CASSLEAAAFTEAFF
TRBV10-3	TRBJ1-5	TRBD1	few	TGTGCCATCAGAGATACAGGGGGCCCCAATCAGCCCCAGCATTTT	CAIRDTGGPNQPQHF
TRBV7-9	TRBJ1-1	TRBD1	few	TGTGCCAGCAGCCCCCGGGGACAGGAAGGGGGGACTGAAGCTTTCTTT	CASSPRGQEGGTEAFF
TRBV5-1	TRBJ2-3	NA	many	TGCGCCAGCAGCTTGGATGGGCCACTAGATACGCAGTATTTT	CASSLDGPLDTQYF
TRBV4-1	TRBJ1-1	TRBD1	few	TGCGCCAGCAGCCCCGGACAGGGTAGGTCCTTGAACACTGAAGCTTTCTTT	CASSPGQGRSLNTEAFF
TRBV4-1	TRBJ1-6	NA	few	TGCGCCAGCAGCCAAATCGCTGTGGTTCAGGGGCCCCACGCTTTGAATTCACCCCTCCACTTT	CASSQIAVVQGPHALNSPLHF
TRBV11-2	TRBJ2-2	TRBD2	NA	TGTGCCACCATGCGGGGGACGAACACCGTGGAGCTGTTTTTT	CATMRGTNTVELFF
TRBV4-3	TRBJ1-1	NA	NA	TGCGCCAGCAGCCACCCCGTCGGGGGGGACACTGAAGCTTTCTTT	CASSHPVGGDTEAFF
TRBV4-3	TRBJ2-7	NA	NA	TGCGCCAGCAGCCCTACTAGGACGGGTGTGAGCGAGCAGTACTTC	CASSPTRTGVSEQYF
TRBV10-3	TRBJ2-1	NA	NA	TGTGCCATCAGTGAGTCCCTAGCTGCCCAGTTCTTC	CAISESLAAQFF
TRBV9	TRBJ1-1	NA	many	TGTGCCAGCAGCGTAGGGTCCGGGACTGAAGCTTTCTTT	CASSVGSGTEAFF
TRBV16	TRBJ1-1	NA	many	TGTGCCAGCAGCCAATCGGCCAAGGCAAACACTGAAGCTTTCTTT	CASSQSAKANTEAFF
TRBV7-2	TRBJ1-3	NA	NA	TGTGCCAGCAGCCCCCGACCTGGAAACACCATATATTTT	CASSPRPGNTIYF
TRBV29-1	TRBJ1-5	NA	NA	TGCAGCGCCCAACAGGATAGCAATCAGCCCCAGCATTTT	CSAQQDSNQPQHF
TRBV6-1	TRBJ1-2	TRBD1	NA	TGTGCCAGCAGTGAGAACAGGGGAGGCTATGGCTACGCCTTC	CASSENRGGYGYAF
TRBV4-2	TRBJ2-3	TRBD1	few	TGTGCCAGCAGCCAAGGAATGGTGACAGGGACAGATACGCAGTATTTT	CASSQGMVTGTDTQYF
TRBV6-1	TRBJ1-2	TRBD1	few	TGTGCCAGCAGAATCGACAGGGGGAGAGGCTACACCTTC	CASRIDRGRGYTF
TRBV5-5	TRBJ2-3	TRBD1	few	TGTGCCAGCAGCCCCGGACAGGGTCGAAATACGCAGTATTTT	CASSPGQGRNTQYF
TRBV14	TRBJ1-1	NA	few	TGTGCCAGCAGCCAAGATTTCGGGAGTAGGATGAACACTGAAGCTTTCTTT	CASSQDFGSRMNTEAFF
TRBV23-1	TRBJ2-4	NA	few	TGCGCCAGCAGTCAACCTTCAGGAGTGCACCTAAACATTCAGTACTTC	CASSQPSGVHLNIQYF
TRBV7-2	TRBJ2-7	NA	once	TGTGCCTGCAGCTCTAGCTCACGGTACGAGCAGTACTTC	CACSSSSRYEQYF
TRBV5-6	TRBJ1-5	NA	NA	TGTGCCAGCAGCTCCTTTGGTCGCAGACTCCGCCATGGCAATCAGCCCCAGCATTTT	CASSSFGRRLRHGNQPQHF
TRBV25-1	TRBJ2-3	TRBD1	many	TGTGCCAGCAGTGAATACCCGACAGGGGGATTAGCTCTCACAGATACGCAGTATTTT	CASSEYPTGGLALTDTQYF
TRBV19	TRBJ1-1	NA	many	TGTGCCAGTAGTACAGACCCCTGGCATGGGGTTAAGAACACTGAAGCTTTCTTT	CASSTDPWHGVKNTEAFF
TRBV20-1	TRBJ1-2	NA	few	TGCAGTGCTCCCTCAGGCTGGGGGATCTCTAACTATGGCTACACCTTC	CSAPSGWGISNYGYTF
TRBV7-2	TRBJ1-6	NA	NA	TGTGCCAGCAGCTTAGCCTCCGGGGGTTGGGGGAATTCACCCCTCCACTTT	CASSLASGGWGNSPLHF
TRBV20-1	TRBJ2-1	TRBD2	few	TGCAGCGCCGGGGGGTGGTATGAGCAGTTCTTC	CSAGGWYEQFF
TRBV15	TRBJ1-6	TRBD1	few	TGTGCCACCAGCAGAGATCCGGGACAGGTGAATTCACCCCTCCACTTT	CATSRDPGQVNSPLHF
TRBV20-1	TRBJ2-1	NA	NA	TGCAGTGCTAACTCTCTGGAGTTAGGTGAGCAGTTCTTC	CSANSLELGEQFF
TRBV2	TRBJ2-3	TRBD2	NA	TGTGCCAGCAGTCTGTGGACTAGCGGGGACTCAGATACGCAGTATTTT	CASSLWTSGDSDTQYF
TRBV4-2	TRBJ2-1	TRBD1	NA	TGTGCCAGCAGACAGGGGTACAATGAGCAGTTCTTC	CASRQGYNEQFF
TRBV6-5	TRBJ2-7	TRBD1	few	TGTGCCAGCAGTTACTCCCTGGGACAGGGGCGTTACGAGCAGTACTTC	CASSYSLGQGRYEQYF
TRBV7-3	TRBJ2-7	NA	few	TGTGCCAGCAGCCTAAGCTCTCCTGACGAGCAGTACTTC	CASSLSSPDEQYF
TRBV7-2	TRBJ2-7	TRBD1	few	TGTGCCAGCAGCCCGGGACAGGCGAGCAACGAGCAGTACTTC	CASSPGQASNEQYF
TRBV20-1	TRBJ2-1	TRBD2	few	TGCAGTGCTAGAGACGGACTAGCGGGAGGGTGGTACAATGAGCAGTTCTTC	CSARDGLAGGWYNEQFF
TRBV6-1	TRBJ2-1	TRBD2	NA	TGTGCCAGCAGAGATAGCGGGGGGGCTCGAGGCCCCTACAATGAGCAGTTCTTC	CASRDSGGARGPYNEQFF
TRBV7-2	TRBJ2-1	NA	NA	TGTGCCAGCGGCAAACGCTCCTACAATGAGCAGTTCTTC	CASGKRSYNEQFF